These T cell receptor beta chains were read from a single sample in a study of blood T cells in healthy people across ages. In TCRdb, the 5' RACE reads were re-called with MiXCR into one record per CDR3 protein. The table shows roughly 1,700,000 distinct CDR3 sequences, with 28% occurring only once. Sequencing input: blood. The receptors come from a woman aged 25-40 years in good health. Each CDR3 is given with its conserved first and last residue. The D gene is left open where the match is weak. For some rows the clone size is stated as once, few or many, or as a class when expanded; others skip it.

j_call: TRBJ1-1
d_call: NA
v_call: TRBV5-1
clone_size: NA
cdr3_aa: CASSLFGEVDTEAFF
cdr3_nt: TGCGCCAGCAGCTTGTTCGGGGAAGTAGACACTGAAGCTTTCTTT

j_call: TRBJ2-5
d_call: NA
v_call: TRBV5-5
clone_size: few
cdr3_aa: CASSLEPVETQYF
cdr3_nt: TGTGCCAGCAGCTTGGAGCCCGTTGAGACCCAGTACTTC

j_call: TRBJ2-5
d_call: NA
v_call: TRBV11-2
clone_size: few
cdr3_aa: CASSPGTGGSNQETQYF
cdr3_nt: TGTGCCAGCAGCCCCGGGACCGGGGGATCTAACCAAGAGACCCAGTACTTC

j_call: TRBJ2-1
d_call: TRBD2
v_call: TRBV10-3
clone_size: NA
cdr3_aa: CAVRATSGGVSYNEQFF
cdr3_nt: TGTGCCGTCAGGGCTACTAGCGGGGGGGTCTCCTACAATGAGCAGTTCTTC

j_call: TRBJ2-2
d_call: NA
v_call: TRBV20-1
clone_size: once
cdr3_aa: CSARDGPAGELFF
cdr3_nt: TGCAGTGCTAGAGACGGCCCCGCCGGGGAGCTGTTTTTT

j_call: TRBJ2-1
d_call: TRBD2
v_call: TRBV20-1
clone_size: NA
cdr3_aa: CSAKGATSGGGDEQFF
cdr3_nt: TGCAGTGCCAAAGGTGCCACTAGCGGGGGTGGGGATGAGCAGTTCTTC

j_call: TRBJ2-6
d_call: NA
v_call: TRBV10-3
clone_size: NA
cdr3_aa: CAISGGAGGFSGANVLTF
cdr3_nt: TGTGCCATCAGTGGGGGGGCAGGAGGATTTTCTGGGGCCAACGTCCTGACTTTC

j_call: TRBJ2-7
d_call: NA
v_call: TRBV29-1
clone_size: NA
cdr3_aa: CSVIRGRCEQYF
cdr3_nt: TGCAGCGTTATCAGGGGCCGGTGCGAGCAGTACTTC

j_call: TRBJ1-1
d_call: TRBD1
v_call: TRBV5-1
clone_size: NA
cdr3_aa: CASRPHRGNTEAFF
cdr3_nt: TGCGCCAGCAGACCACACAGGGGGAACACTGAAGCTTTCTTT

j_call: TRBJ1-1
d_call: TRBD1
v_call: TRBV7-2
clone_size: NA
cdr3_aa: CASSRMGQVNTEAFF
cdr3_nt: TGTGCCAGCAGCCGTATGGGACAGGTGAACACTGAAGCTTTCTTT

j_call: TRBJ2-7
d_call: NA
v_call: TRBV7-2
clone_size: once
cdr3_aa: CANIRDRAYEQYF
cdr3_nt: TGTGCCAACATCCGAGACCGGGCCTACGAGCAGTACTTC

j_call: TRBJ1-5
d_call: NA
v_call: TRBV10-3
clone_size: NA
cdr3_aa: CAISGERDNQPQHF
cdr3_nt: TGTGCCATCAGCGGGGAACGGGATAATCAGCCCCAGCATTTT

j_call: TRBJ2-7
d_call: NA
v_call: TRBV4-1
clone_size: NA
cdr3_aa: CASSQLLGDYEQYF
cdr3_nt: TGCGCCAGCAGCCAACTACTAGGCGACTACGAGCAGTACTTC

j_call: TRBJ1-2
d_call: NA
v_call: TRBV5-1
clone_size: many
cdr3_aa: CASSLEYRGGYTF
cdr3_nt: TGCGCCAGCAGCTTGGAGTACAGAGGAGGCTACACCTTC

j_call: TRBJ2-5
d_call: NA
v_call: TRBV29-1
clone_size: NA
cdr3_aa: CSVFRGETQYF
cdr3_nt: TGCAGCGTTTTTAGGGGCGAGACCCAGTACTTC

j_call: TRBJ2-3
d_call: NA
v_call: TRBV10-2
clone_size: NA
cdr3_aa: CASSESEFRADTQYF
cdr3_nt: TGCGCCAGCAGTGAGTCGGAGTTTCGCGCAGATACGCAGTATTTT

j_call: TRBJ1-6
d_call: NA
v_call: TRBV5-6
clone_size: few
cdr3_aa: CASSLYPRTASPLHF
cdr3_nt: TGTGCCAGCAGCTTGTATCCCAGGACAGCCTCACCCCTCCACTTT

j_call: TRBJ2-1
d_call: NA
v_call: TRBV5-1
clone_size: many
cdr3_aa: CASSLAGSEQFF
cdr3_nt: TGCGCCAGCAGCTTGGCGGGGAGTGAGCAGTTCTTC

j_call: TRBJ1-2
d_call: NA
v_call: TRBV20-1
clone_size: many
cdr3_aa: CSPRAAASYTF
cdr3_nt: TGCAGTCCTCGGGCGGCAGCCAGCTACACCTTC

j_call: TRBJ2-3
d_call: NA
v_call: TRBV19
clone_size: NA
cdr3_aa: CATSTGLLDTQYF
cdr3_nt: TGTGCCACCTCTACCGGACTCTTAGATACGCAGTATTTT

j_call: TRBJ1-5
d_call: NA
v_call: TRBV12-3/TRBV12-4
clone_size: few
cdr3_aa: CASSQSSDQPQHF
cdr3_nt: TGTGCCAGCAGTCAAAGTAGTGATCAGCCCCAGCATTTT

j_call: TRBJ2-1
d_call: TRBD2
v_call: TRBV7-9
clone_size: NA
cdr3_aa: CASSPRTSGGPSYNEQFF
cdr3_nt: TGTGCCAGCAGCCCCCGGACTAGCGGGGGACCTTCCTACAATGAGCAGTTCTTC

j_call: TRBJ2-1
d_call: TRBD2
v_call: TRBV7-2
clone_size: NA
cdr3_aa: CASSPVKLAGDYNEQFF
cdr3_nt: TGTGCCAGCAGCCCGGTTAAACTAGCGGGAGACTACAATGAGCAGTTCTTC

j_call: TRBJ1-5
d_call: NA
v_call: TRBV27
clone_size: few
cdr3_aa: CASSQLRAGGNQPQHF
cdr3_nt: TGTGCCAGCAGCCAACTGAGGGCGGGCGGCAATCAGCCCCAGCATTTT

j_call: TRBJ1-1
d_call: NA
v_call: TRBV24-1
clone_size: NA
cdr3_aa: CATSQTALNTEAFF
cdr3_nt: TGTGCCACCAGCCAGACAGCCCTGAACACTGAAGCTTTCTTT

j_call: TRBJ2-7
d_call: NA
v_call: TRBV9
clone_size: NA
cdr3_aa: CASNPADSGYEQYF
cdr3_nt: TGTGCCAGCAACCCGGCGGACAGTGGGTACGAGCAGTACTTC

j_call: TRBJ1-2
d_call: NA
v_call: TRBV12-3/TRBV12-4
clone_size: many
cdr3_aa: CASSFDRVYGYTF
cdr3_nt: TGTGCCAGCAGCTTCGACAGAGTCTATGGCTACACCTTC

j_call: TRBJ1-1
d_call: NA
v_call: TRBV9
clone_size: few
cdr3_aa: CASSVFGGTEAFF
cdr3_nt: TGTGCCAGCAGCGTATTCGGGGGCACTGAAGCTTTCTTT

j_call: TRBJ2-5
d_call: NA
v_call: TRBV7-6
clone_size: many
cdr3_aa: CASSLAEIGLDQYF
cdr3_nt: TGTGCCAGCAGCTTAGCGGAGATCGGGTTGGACCAGTACTTC

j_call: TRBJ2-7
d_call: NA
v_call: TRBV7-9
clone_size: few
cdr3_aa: CAAEAETSYGQYF
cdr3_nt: TGTGCCGCCGAAGCGGAAACCTCCTACGGGCAGTACTTC

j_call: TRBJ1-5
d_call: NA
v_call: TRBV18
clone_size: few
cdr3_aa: CASSPNSDGSRQPQHF
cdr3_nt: TGTGCCAGCTCACCCAATTCGGACGGCTCGCGACAGCCCCAGCATTTT

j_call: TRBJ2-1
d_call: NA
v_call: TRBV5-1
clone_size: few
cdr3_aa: CSSAPRGLRGGSYNEQFF
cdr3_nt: TGCTCCAGCGCCCCACGGGGCCTCAGGGGCGGAAGCTACAATGAGCAGTTCTTC

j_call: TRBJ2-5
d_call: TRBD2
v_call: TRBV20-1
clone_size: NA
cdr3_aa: CSAREGLAVEETQYF
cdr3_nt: TGCAGTGCTAGAGAGGGACTAGCGGTTGAAGAGACCCAGTACTTC

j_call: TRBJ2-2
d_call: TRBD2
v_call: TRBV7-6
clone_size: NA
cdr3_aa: CASSLGPRGKNTGELFF
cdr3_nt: TGTGCCAGCAGCTTAGGTCCGCGGGGGAAGAACACCGGGGAGCTGTTTTTT

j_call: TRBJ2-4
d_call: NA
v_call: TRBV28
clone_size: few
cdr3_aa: CASRHEAAKNIQYF
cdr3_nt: TGTGCCAGCAGACACGAGGCTGCCAAAAACATTCAGTACTTC

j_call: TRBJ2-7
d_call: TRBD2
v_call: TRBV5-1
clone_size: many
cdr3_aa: CASSPGLLNEQYF
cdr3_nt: TGCGCCAGCAGCCCGGGACTACTCAACGAGCAGTACTTC

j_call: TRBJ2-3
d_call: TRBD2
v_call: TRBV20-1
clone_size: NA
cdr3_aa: CSAASASGGDADTQYF
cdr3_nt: TGCAGTGCTGCAAGCGCTAGCGGGGGGGACGCAGATACGCAGTATTTT

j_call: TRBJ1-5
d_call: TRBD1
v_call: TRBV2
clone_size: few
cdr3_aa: CASKGQGGQPQHF
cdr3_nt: TGTGCCAGCAAGGGACAGGGGGGTCAGCCCCAGCATTTT

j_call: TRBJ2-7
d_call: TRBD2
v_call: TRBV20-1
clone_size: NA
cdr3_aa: CSARDQPSGGYEQYF
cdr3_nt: TGCAGTGCTAGAGATCAGCCTAGCGGGGGGTACGAGCAGTACTTC

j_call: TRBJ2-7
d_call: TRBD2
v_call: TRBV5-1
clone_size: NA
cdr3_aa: CASSSLERENSYEQYF
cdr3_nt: TGCGCCAGCAGCTCCCTGGAGCGGGAGAATTCCTACGAGCAGTACTTC

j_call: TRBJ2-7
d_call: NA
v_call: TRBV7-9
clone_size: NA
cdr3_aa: CASSVEPPYEQYF
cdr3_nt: TGTGCCAGCAGCGTGGAGCCCCCCTACGAGCAGTACTTC

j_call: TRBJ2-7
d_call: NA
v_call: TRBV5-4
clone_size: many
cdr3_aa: CATSIPSSYEQYF
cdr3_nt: TGTGCCACTTCGATTCCAAGCTCCTACGAGCAGTACTTC

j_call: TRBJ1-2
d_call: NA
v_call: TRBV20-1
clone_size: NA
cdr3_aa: CSASQGSKNYGYTF
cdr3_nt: TGCAGTGCTTCCCAGGGGAGTAAGAACTATGGCTACACCTTC

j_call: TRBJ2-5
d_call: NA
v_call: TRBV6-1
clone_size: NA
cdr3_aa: CASSEAGGLYNEQYF
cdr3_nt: TGTGCCAGCAGTGAAGCGGGGGGACTTTACAATGAGCAGTACTTC

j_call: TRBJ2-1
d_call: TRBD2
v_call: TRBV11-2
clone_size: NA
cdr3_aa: CASRSSSGYGSYNEQFF
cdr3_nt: TGTGCCAGCAGGAGCTCTAGCGGATATGGCTCCTACAATGAGCAGTTCTTC

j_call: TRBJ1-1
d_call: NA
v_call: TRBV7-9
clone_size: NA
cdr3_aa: CASSLGETARLNTEAFF
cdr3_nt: TGTGCCAGCAGCTTAGGCGAGACAGCTCGCTTGAACACTGAAGCTTTCTTT